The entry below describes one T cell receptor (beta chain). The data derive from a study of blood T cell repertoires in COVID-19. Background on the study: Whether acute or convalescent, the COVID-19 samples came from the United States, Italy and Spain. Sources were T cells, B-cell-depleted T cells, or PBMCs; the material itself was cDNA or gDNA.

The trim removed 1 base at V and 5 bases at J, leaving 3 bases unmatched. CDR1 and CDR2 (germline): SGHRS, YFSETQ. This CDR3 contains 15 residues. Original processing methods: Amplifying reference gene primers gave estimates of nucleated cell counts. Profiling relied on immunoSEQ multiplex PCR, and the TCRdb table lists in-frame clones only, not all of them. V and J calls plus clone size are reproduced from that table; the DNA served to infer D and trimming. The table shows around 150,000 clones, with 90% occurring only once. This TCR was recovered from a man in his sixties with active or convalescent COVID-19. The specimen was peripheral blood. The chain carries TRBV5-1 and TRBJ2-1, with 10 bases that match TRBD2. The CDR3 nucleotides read TGCGCCAGCAGCTTGACTAGCGGGGCAAACAATGAGCAGTTCTTC. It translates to CASSLTSGANNEQFF.